This record looks at one T cell receptor beta chain sequence and its context. Some clones are missing from TCRdb's copy, which holds only in-frame ones; the method was immunoSEQ multiplex PCR. Of 60,000 to 75,000 clones in the sample, less than 98% were seen once. This sample is drawn from a study of technical replicates of blood from a few donors. This CDR3 contains 13 residues. With 4 bases clipped from V and 9 bases from J, the junction kept 6 bases outside the gene matches. Germline V gene lookup returns CDR1 LGHNA and CDR2 YNFKEQ. This sequence joins TRBV4-2 and TRBJ2-1; 7 nucleotides match TRBD2. The source material was T cells isolated from PBMCs. The receptor's source is a human donor in good health. In nucleotides, the CDR3 is TGTGCCAGCAGCCGACTAGCTCAAGGTGAGCAGTTCTTC. This encodes CASSRLAQGEQFF.